This is a list of T cell receptor beta chains from one sample in a study of CD8 T cells in ankylosing spondylitis. TCRdb analysed the 5' RACE reads with MiXCR anew, one entry per CDR3 protein. The sample carries 100,000 to 150,000 distinct CDR3 sequences, around 9.3% recorded once. Material for sequencing was blood, either unsorted or a sorted T cell fraction (not recorded which). All receptors derive from a male donor with ankylosing spondylitis or in good health (not recorded which). Both conserved end residues are part of each CDR3. Fields, in order: D gene, V gene, clone size, J gene, CDR3 protein, CDR3 DNA. D genes are given only for firm matches. Rows may omit the clone size; those that give it use once, few, many or a size class.

TRBD1,TRBV20-1,.,TRBJ2-5,CSVRGQETQYF,TGCAGTGTCAGGGGGCAAGAGACCCAGTACTTC
TRBD2,TRBV20-1,many,TRBJ2-1,CSVSPPGLGYNEQFF,TGCAGTGTCAGCCCACCGGGACTAGGGTACAATGAGCAGTTCTTC
.,TRBV29-1,few,TRBJ2-5,CSVEMTKETQYF,TGCAGCGTTGAAATGACAAAAGAGACCCAGTACTTC
.,TRBV7-3,.,TRBJ2-3,CASSLQGGYTDTQYF,TGTGCCAGCAGCTTACAAGGGGGGTACACAGATACGCAGTATTTT
TRBD2,TRBV20-1,few,TRBJ2-1,CSAREFSGSPGNEQFF,TGCAGTGCTAGAGAATTTAGCGGGTCCCCGGGCAATGAGCAGTTCTTC
.,TRBV15,many,TRBJ2-5,CATSRDPVRETQYF,TGTGCCACCAGCAGAGACCCGGTCCGCGAGACCCAGTACTTC
.,TRBV12-3/TRBV12-4,few,TRBJ2-7,CASSHATVNYEQYF,TGTGCCAGCAGTCATGCGACAGTTAACTACGAGCAGTACTTC
TRBD1,TRBV10-3,many,TRBJ2-7,CAISRQGYEQYF,TGTGCCATCAGCCGACAGGGCTACGAGCAGTACTTC
TRBD2,TRBV7-3,.,TRBJ2-1,CASSFVAGVYNEQFF,TGTGCCAGCAGTTTCGTAGCGGGAGTCTACAATGAGCAGTTCTTC
TRBD1,TRBV7-6,.,TRBJ2-7,CASSSGTGDSYEQYF,TGTGCCAGCAGCTCTGGGACAGGGGACTCCTACGAGCAGTACTTC
TRBD2,TRBV10-3,many,TRBJ2-5,CAISTGTSGRVTQYF,TGTGCCATCAGTACCGGGACTAGCGGGCGAGTGACCCAGTACTTC
TRBD2,TRBV30,.,TRBJ2-7,CAWGAGTTYEQYF,TGTGCCTGGGGAGCCGGGACTACCTACGAGCAGTACTTC
.,TRBV6-4,many,TRBJ2-1,CASSDSRYDNEQFF,TGTGCCAGCAGTGACTCCCGCTATGACAATGAGCAGTTCTTC
TRBD1,TRBV6-5,many,TRBJ2-7,CASSYSISHRGEQYF,TGTGCCAGCAGTTACTCGATAAGCCACAGGGGCGAGCAGTACTTC
TRBD2,TRBV27,.,TRBJ2-1,CASSSNSGRARNEQFF,TGTGCCAGCAGTTCCAATAGCGGGAGGGCTCGTAATGAGCAGTTCTTC
TRBD2,TRBV20-1,many,TRBJ2-7,CSAGTSGRSYEQYF,TGCAGTGCAGGTACTAGCGGGAGGTCATACGAGCAGTACTTC
.,TRBV6-1,many,TRBJ2-2,CASNAGIDTGELFF,TGTGCCAGCAACGCCGGCATCGACACCGGGGAGCTGTTTTTT
.,TRBV5-5,many,TRBJ2-7,CASSRSLAYEQYF,TGTGCCAGCAGCCGATCTCTAGCCTACGAGCAGTACTTC
.,TRBV29-1,medium-sized,TRBJ2-7,CSVVFAYEQYF,TGCAGCGTTGTCTTCGCCTACGAGCAGTACTTC
TRBD2,TRBV7-3,few,TRBJ2-7,CASSLKVKRDSYEQYF,TGTGCCAGCAGCTTAAAGGTCAAGCGGGACTCCTACGAGCAGTACTTC
.,TRBV7-2,.,TRBJ2-7,CASSLSGGLYYEQYF,TGTGCCAGCAGCTTATCCGGGGGGCTCTACTACGAGCAGTACTTC
TRBD2,TRBV5-1,many,TRBJ2-1,CASSLLASGRNEQFF,TGCGCCAGCAGCTTGCTCGCTAGCGGACGCAATGAGCAGTTCTTC
TRBD2,TRBV5-1,many,TRBJ2-1,CASREDLAGVLNNEQFF,TGCGCCAGCAGAGAGGACCTAGCGGGAGTTCTCAACAATGAGCAGTTCTTC
.,TRBV5-8,few,TRBJ2-2,CASSFGILTGELFF,TGTGCCAGCAGCTTCGGGATCCTCACCGGGGAGCTGTTTTTT
TRBD1,TRBV12-3/TRBV12-4,.,TRBJ1-3,CASSRQGSGNTIYF,TGTGCCAGCAGTAGACAGGGCTCTGGAAACACCATATATTTT
TRBD2,TRBV6-2/TRBV6-3,many,TRBJ2-3,CASSFVLIAGEDTDTQYF,TGTGCCAGCAGTTTCGTCTTAATAGCGGGAGAGGACACAGATACGCAGTATTTT
.,TRBV3-1,many,TRBJ1-1,CASSRVGFEAFF,TGTGCCAGCAGCCGGGTTGGTTTTGAAGCTTTCTTT
.,TRBV5-1,.,TRBJ2-5,CASSLRTVQETQYF,TGCGCCAGCAGCTTGCGGACAGTACAAGAGACCCAGTACTTC
TRBD1,TRBV12-3/TRBV12-4,.,TRBJ1-2,CASSYRTGTDYGYTF,TGTGCCAGCAGCTACAGAACCGGGACAGACTATGGCTACACCTTC
.,TRBV4-2,few,TRBJ2-2,CASSQDPGETAGELFF,TGTGCCAGCAGCCAAGATCCGGGAGAAACTGCCGGGGAGCTGTTTTTT
.,TRBV4-2,many,TRBJ2-3,CASSQVHRDLDTQYF,TGTGCCAGCAGCCAGGTTCACAGGGATTTAGATACGCAGTATTTT
.,TRBV7-2,many,TRBJ2-1,CASSSETRGQFF,TGTGCCAGCAGCTCCGAAACTAGGGGGCAGTTCTTC
.,TRBV4-3,many,TRBJ2-1,CASSQGVNNEQFF,TGCGCCAGCAGCCAAGGGGTCAACAATGAGCAGTTCTTC
TRBD1,TRBV12-3/TRBV12-4,.,TRBJ1-6,CASKPGQDNSPLHF,TGTGCCAGCAAACCGGGACAGGATAATTCACCCCTCCACTTT
.,TRBV29-1,many,TRBJ1-3,CSVGDRRAGNTIYF,TGCAGCGTTGGAGACAGACGGGCTGGAAACACCATATATTTT
TRBD2,TRBV7-2,.,TRBJ2-1,CASSLLAGVTEQFF,TGTGCCAGCAGCTTACTAGCGGGAGTTACTGAGCAGTTCTTC
TRBD2,TRBV4-3,many,TRBJ2-3,CASSQDNLAGEDTQYF,TGCGCCAGCAGCCAAGATAACCTAGCGGGAGAGGATACGCAGTATTTT
TRBD1,TRBV28,many,TRBJ2-3,CASSTWDRIDTQYF,TGTGCCAGCAGTACCTGGGACAGGATTGATACGCAGTATTTT
.,TRBV20-1,many,TRBJ1-6,CSARPGLEGSPLHF,TGCAGTGCTAGACCCGGACTAGAGGGTTCACCCCTCCACTTT
TRBD2,TRBV5-1,many,TRBJ2-7,CASSPGLAGVNEQYF,TGCGCCAGCAGCCCTGGACTAGCGGGAGTAAACGAGCAGTACTTC
TRBD1,TRBV29-1,.,TRBJ2-7,CSVSVTGGSYEQYF,TGCAGCGTTTCGGTTACAGGGGGCTCCTACGAGCAGTACTTC
.,TRBV7-9,.,TRBJ2-5,CASSLAPDIQETQYF,TGTGCCAGCAGCTTAGCGCCGGATATTCAAGAGACCCAGTACTTC
.,TRBV2,many,TRBJ1-1,CASWGALDPQAFF,TGTGCCAGCTGGGGGGCCCTCGATCCCCAAGCTTTCTTT
.,TRBV5-1,many,TRBJ2-1,CASSTDPASYNEQFF,TGCGCCAGCAGCACAGACCCGGCATCCTACAATGAGCAGTTCTTC
TRBD1,TRBV6-1,many,TRBJ2-7,CASTPDRNNYEQYF,TGTGCCAGCACCCCGGACAGGAACAACTACGAGCAGTACTTC
.,TRBV7-6,many,TRBJ2-1,CASSFRWDYEGTAYNEQFF,TGTGCCAGCAGCTTTAGGTGGGACTACGAAGGGACAGCTTACAATGAGCAGTTCTTC
.,TRBV15,many,TRBJ2-5,CATSPQQETQYF,TGTGCCACCAGCCCCCAACAAGAGACCCAGTACTTC
TRBD1,TRBV15,.,TRBJ2-7,CATSRVGTASYEQYF,TGTGCCACCAGCAGAGTCGGGACAGCCTCCTACGAGCAGTACTTC
TRBD1,TRBV7-9,many,TRBJ2-3,CASTRRTGITDTQYF,TGTGCCAGCACCCGGAGGACAGGGATCACAGATACGCAGTATTTT
.,TRBV20-1,many,TRBJ2-7,CSAPGGVEVEQYF,TGCAGTGCACCAGGAGGGGTCGAGGTGGAGCAGTACTTC
TRBD1,TRBV6-2/TRBV6-3,many,TRBJ2-7,CASSDRGDFYEQYF,TGTGCCAGCAGCGACAGGGGTGATTTCTACGAGCAGTACTTC
.,TRBV20-1,.,TRBJ2-7,CSASEQSYEQYF,TGCAGTGCTAGCGAACAGAGCTACGAGCAGTACTTC
.,TRBV4-3,many,TRBJ2-4,CASSQDRGPNQRPTNIQYF,TGCGCCAGCAGCCAAGATAGGGGACCAAACCAACGTCCCACAAACATTCAGTACTTC
TRBD1,TRBV4-3,many,TRBJ2-1,CASSKGQGYNEQFF,TGCGCCAGCAGCAAGGGACAGGGCTACAATGAGCAGTTCTTC
.,TRBV4-1,few,TRBJ2-7,CASSQEVAALYEQYF,TGCGCCAGCAGCCAAGAAGTCGCAGCCCTGTACGAGCAGTACTTC
TRBD1,TRBV5-1,many,TRBJ2-1,CASRGQGLNNEQFF,TGCGCCAGCAGAGGACAGGGTCTTAACAATGAGCAGTTCTTC
.,TRBV5-1,many,TRBJ2-5,CASSSLYQETQYF,TGCGCCAGCAGCTCTCTGTACCAAGAGACCCAGTACTTC
.,TRBV15,few,TRBJ2-7,CATSMWIGYEQYF,TGTGCCACCAGCATGTGGATCGGGTACGAGCAGTACTTC
TRBD1,TRBV7-8,few,TRBJ2-1,CASSLAWTGTYNEQFF,TGTGCCAGCAGCTTAGCGTGGACAGGGACCTACAATGAGCAGTTCTTC